Shown below are 9 T cell receptor beta chains from a single sample sequenced in a study of cytomegalovirus exposure and HLA in healthy donors. The PCR made use of 60 Vbeta and 13 Jbeta primers. Clones were read by immunoSEQ multiplex PCR, and TCRdb kept only the in-frame ones, dropping some. This sample has about 110,000 clones, with approximately 79% found just once. The sequencing input was PBMCs. These receptors all stem from a man younger than 45 in good health and CMV-seropositive.

The CDR3 loop is CASSVSGSGTQYF. The CDR3 DNA is TGTGCCAGCAGCGTATCAGGGTCTGGAACGCAGTATTTT. This rearrangement joins TRBV9 to TRBJ2-3; D is perhaps TRBD1 (5 bases). V shed 1 base and J shed 9 bases, with 12 bases lying between them. The germline V gene has CDR1 SGDLS and CDR2 YYNGEE. CDR3 length equals 13 residues.

The V call is TRBV19, the J call TRBJ2-3, with 11 bases matching TRBD2. Germline V CDR1 and CDR2: LNHDA, SQIVND (reference sequence). The junction had 9 bases not matched to a gene; V was cut back by 3 bases and J by 4 bases. CDR3 size: 17 residues. The CDR3 DNA reads TGTGCCAGTAGTATCCTCAGGGGACTAGCGGCCGCAGATACGCAGTATTTT. Translation: CASSILRGLAAADTQYF.

The chain recombines TRBV6-1 with TRBJ1-2; the match to TRBD1 covers 7 bases. The V gene end was trimmed by 6 bases and the J gene end by 2 bases; junction bases not matched to a gene: 9. Germline-derived CDR1 and CDR2 are MNHNS and SASEGT. The CDR3 contains 15 residues. The CDR3 sequence is CASSLGSGGNYGYTF. CDR3 in DNA: TGTGCCAGCAGCCTGGGGTCAGGGGGGAACTATGGCTACACCTTC.

The rearrangement joins TRBV4-3 to TRBJ1-1; unclear D gene. CDR1 and CDR2 (germline): LGHNA, YSLEER. The V end lost 0 bases, the J end lost 5 bases, and 16 bases lay between the germline ends. The CDR3 consists of 16 residues. The CDR3 DNA sequence: TGCGCCAGCAGCCAAGAGAGGGTGGGAAGTGAAACTGAAGCTTTCTTT. This encodes CASSQERVGSETEAFF.

The chain couples TRBV7-9 to TRBJ1-1, with D tentatively TRBD1 (5 bases). Trimming took off 5 bases at V and 11 bases at J, with 15 bases between the two ends. This CDR3 is 12 amino acids long. Germline V gene sequence: CDR1 SEHNR, CDR2 FQNEAQ (reference sequence). The CDR3 here is CASSAGRLGAFF. As DNA, the CDR3 is TGTGCCAGCAGCGCAGGGCGGCTGGGGGCTTTCTTT.

The chain employs TRBV6-5 and TRBJ1-3; D may be TRBD1 (5 bases). CDR1 is MNHEY, CDR2 SVGAGI, per germline. The CDR3 length is 15 residues. V was clipped by 0 bases and J by 4 bases, with 10 bases between them. The CDR3 reads CASSYSAGQGNTIYF. Here the CDR3 DNA reads TGTGCCAGCAGTTACTCGGCAGGGCAAGGAAACACCATATATTTT.

The chain combines TRBV29-1 with TRBJ1-2; D unresolved. The length of the CDR3 is 12 residues. Germline V CDR1 and CDR2: SQVTM, ANQGSEA. Between the trimmed V and J ends, which lost 7 bases and 4 bases, there was a span of 13 bases. CDR3 sequence reads: CSGGPLRYGYTF. CDR3 coding DNA: TGCAGCGGCGGTCCTCTCCGCTATGGCTACACCTTC.

This clone was detected only once. V usage is TRBV5-1 and J usage is TRBJ2-5; no clear D gene. The assigned J gene may be wrong: the sequence end matches TRBJ2-7 better. The CDR3 is 13 amino acids. Germline-derived CDR1 and CDR2 are SGHRS and YFSETQ. The CDR3 loop reads CASSLQDSYEQYF. The CDR3 region has the DNA TGCGCCAGCAGCCTTCAGGACTCCTACGAGCAGTACTTC.

This clone showed up just a few times. Written as DNA, the CDR3 is TGTGCCACCAGCAGAAAGGACAGGGAGGGCAACACCATATATTTT. This encodes CATSRKDREGNTIYF. This chain joins TRBV15 and TRBJ1-3; 8 bases agree with TRBD1. CDR1 and CDR2 from the germline V gene are LNHNV and YYDKDF (reference sequence). The CDR3 runs to 15 residues. V gave up 2 bases and J gave up 7 bases; unmatched junction bases: 7.